These T cell receptor beta chains were read from a single sample in a study of response to subunit inactivated influenza vaccine. Each CDR3 protein is one row after TCRdb ran MiXCR on the RT-PCR reads. The repertoire holds roughly 760,000 distinct CDR3 sequences, with 21% as singletons. The sequencing here drew on PBMCs from blood, taken more than 4 days after vaccination. The receptor set was obtained from a man aged 45 to 65 who received an inactivated influenza vaccine. The CDR3 runs from the conserved cysteine through the conserved F or W. The D gene is left open where the match is weak. Expanded clones get a size class; other rows say once, few or many, or leave the size out.

d_gene	v_gene	abundance	j_gene	CDR3nt	CDR3aa
TRBD1	TRBV28	-	TRBJ2-7	TGTGCCAGCAGTTTATCTTTGTGGGGACAGGCGTCCTACGAGCAGTACTTC	CASSLSLWGQASYEQYF
TRBD2	TRBV10-3	once	TRBJ2-2	TGTGCCACCATGGGACTAGCGGGAGCAACACCCGGGGAGCTGTTTTTT	CATMGLAGATPGELFF
TRBD1	TRBV12-3/TRBV12-4	few	TRBJ2-1	TGTGCCAGCAGGGGCCCCGGGACAGCGAATGAGCAGTTCTTC	CASRGPGTANEQFF
-	TRBV24-1	few	TRBJ1-2	TGTGCCACCAGTGGTTCGGGCTATGGCTACACCTTC	CATSGSGYGYTF
-	TRBV11-2	-	TRBJ2-3	TGTGCCAGCAGCTTAGAAATAAGGCGGCCGCAGTATTTT	CASSLEIRRPQYF
-	TRBV4-2	-	TRBJ2-3	TGTGCCAGCAGCCAAGATAGGACGGGACGACCCGCTACGCAGTATTTT	CASSQDRTGRPATQYF
-	TRBV6-2/TRBV6-3	few	TRBJ1-1	TGTGCCAGCAGTTACTCGGTGGGAAGGAGCACTGAAGCTTTCTTT	CASSYSVGRSTEAFF
TRBD2	TRBV27	-	TRBJ2-3	TGTGCCAGCAGTCCAGGGACTAGCGGGATTTCACAGTATTTT	CASSPGTSGISQYF
TRBD2	TRBV6-4	-	TRBJ2-1	TGTGCCAGCGAGACTAGCGGGAGTATTCCCTACAATGAGCAGTTCTTC	CASETSGSIPYNEQFF
TRBD2	TRBV28	-	TRBJ2-7	TGTGCCAGCAGTATAGCGGGACACCTCTCCGAGCAGTACTTC	CASSIAGHLSEQYF
TRBD2	TRBV12-3/TRBV12-4	many	TRBJ2-2	TGTGCCAGCACCACTCGAAGAGGACTAGCCGGGGAGCTGTTTTTT	CASTTRRGLAGELFF
-	TRBV20-1	few	TRBJ1-2	TGCAGTGCCGAAAACGTCCCCTATGGCTACACCTTC	CSAENVPYGYTF
TRBD2	TRBV7-9	many	TRBJ2-7	TGTGCCAGCAGGGGGGGGGCTAGCGGGAGACTTGGCTCCGAGCAGTACTTC	CASRGGASGRLGSEQYF
-	TRBV7-3	-	TRBJ2-2	TGTGCCAGCAGCCCCCTGACGGGCGGCACCGGGGAGCTGTTTTTT	CASSPLTGGTGELFF
TRBD1	TRBV20-1	few	TRBJ2-3	TGCAGTGCTGCAAAGGCCGGGCAGGGGGCTTCGGATACGCAGTATTTT	CSAAKAGQGASDTQYF
-	TRBV5-7	once	TRBJ2-7	TGTGCCAGCAGCTTGGATCCCGGTAACTCCTACGAGCAGTACTTC	CASSLDPGNSYEQYF
TRBD2	TRBV29-1	once	TRBJ2-3	TGCAGCGTCCGTAGCGGGAGGGCCCACGATACGCAGTATTTT	CSVRSGRAHDTQYF
-	TRBV12-3/TRBV12-4	few	TRBJ2-1	TGTGCCAGCAGTTTAGGTAGCGGATATGAGCAGTTCTTC	CASSLGSGYEQFF
-	TRBV3-1	-	TRBJ2-1	TGTGCCAGCAGAAAGGAGGGCCTAATTGATGAGCAGTTCTTC	CASRKEGLIDEQFF
TRBD2	TRBV20-1	few	TRBJ2-3	TGCAGTGCTAGCGGGAGGGACCGCACAGATACGCAGTATTTT	CSASGRDRTDTQYF
-	TRBV30	few	TRBJ1-4	TGTGCCTGGAGTGCTTGGTTGAATGAAAAACTGTTTTTT	CAWSAWLNEKLFF
-	TRBV12-3/TRBV12-4	many	TRBJ2-7	TGTGCCAGCAGTTTAGTTCTGGACCCCTACGAGCAGTACTTC	CASSLVLDPYEQYF
-	TRBV7-3	few	TRBJ2-7	TGTGCCAGCAGCTTAACTAGCGTGGGTGAGCAGTACTTC	CASSLTSVGEQYF
TRBD1	TRBV5-1	few	TRBJ2-3	TGCGCCAGCAGCCCGGACAGGGTCCCCACAGATACGCAGTATTTT	CASSPDRVPTDTQYF
-	TRBV24-1	-	TRBJ2-2	TGTGCCACCAGTGACCCTCTATCCGAGCTGGAGCTGTTTTTT	CATSDPLSELELFF
-	TRBV20-1	-	TRBJ1-6	TGCAGTGCTAGAGATTTTAAGACAGTGAATTCACCCCTCCACTTT	CSARDFKTVNSPLHF
-	TRBV4-3	-	TRBJ2-2	TGCGCCAGCAGCCAGCGCCCTGCGGTGGCCGGGGAGCTGTTTTTT	CASSQRPAVAGELFF
-	TRBV7-2	few	TRBJ2-1	TGTGCCAGCAGCTTAGGAAGAGGTAGTGGAGTGCAGTTCTTC	CASSLGRGSGVQFF
-	TRBV5-1	-	TRBJ2-2	TGCGCCAGCAGCTTGGGGCCGGGCGGGATCCCCGGGGAGCTGTTTTTT	CASSLGPGGIPGELFF
-	TRBV4-2	few	TRBJ2-3	TGTGCCAGCAGCCAAGACCCCTTGTCAGGAGGGAGGGATACGCAGTATTTT	CASSQDPLSGGRDTQYF
-	TRBV20-1	-	TRBJ1-1	TGCAGTGCTAGGACGACAGGCCTGAACACTGAAGCTTTCTTT	CSARTTGLNTEAFF
-	TRBV20-1	-	TRBJ1-4	TGCAGTGCCCCCTATAATGAAAAACTGTTTTTT	CSAPYNEKLFF
-	TRBV7-2	-	TRBJ1-2	TGTGCCAGCAGCCGAATAGGGGGAGGAGGTAGTGGCTACACCTTC	CASSRIGGGGSGYTF
-	TRBV27	-	TRBJ2-3	TGTGCCAGCAGTATGGGACTTACTTACACAGATACGCAGTATTTT	CASSMGLTYTDTQYF
-	TRBV29-1	few	TRBJ2-3	TGCAGCGCTGCGAGAGGGGTCACAGATACGCAGTATTTT	CSAARGVTDTQYF
TRBD1	TRBV18	-	TRBJ2-2	TGTGCCAGCTCACGAAGACAGGGATACACCGGGGAGCTGTTTTTT	CASSRRQGYTGELFF
-	TRBV6-1	few	TRBJ1-2	TGTGCCAGCAGTGATCGGCTAGTTGGCCCCGATGGCTACACCTTC	CASSDRLVGPDGYTF
-	TRBV25-1	many	TRBJ2-7	TGTGCCAGCAGTGAGGTAGACTACGAGCAGTACTTC	CASSEVDYEQYF
TRBD1	TRBV10-1	-	TRBJ2-1	TGCGCCAGCAGTGAGGCACAGGGGGCCTACAATGAGCAGTTCTTC	CASSEAQGAYNEQFF
TRBD2	TRBV12-3/TRBV12-4	few	TRBJ2-1	TGTGCCAGCAGTTTGACTAGCGGGGGGGCCCGCTACAATGAGCAGTTCTTC	CASSLTSGGARYNEQFF
-	TRBV12-3/TRBV12-4	many	TRBJ1-1	TGTGCCAGCAGTTTATTGAACACTGAAGCTTTCTTT	CASSLLNTEAFF
-	TRBV28	few	TRBJ1-5	TGTGCCAGCAGTAAGATATTCCTTCGCCGGCAGAGCAATCAGCCCCAGCATTTT	CASSKIFLRRQSNQPQHF
-	TRBV19	-	TRBJ1-2	TGTGCCAGTAGTATAGGGTCCCAGGGAAACTATGGCTACACCTTC	CASSIGSQGNYGYTF
-	TRBV20-1	many	TRBJ2-7	TGCAGTGCTAGAGATGTGCAAGGATCGGGGGAGCAGTACTTC	CSARDVQGSGEQYF
-	TRBV2	-	TRBJ2-7	TGTGCCAGCAGTGTTAACAGGGCCTACGAGCAGTACTTC	CASSVNRAYEQYF
-	TRBV3-1	-	TRBJ2-7	TGTGCCAGCAGTCAAGTCCAGTACGAGCAGTACTTC	CASSQVQYEQYF
-	TRBV12-3/TRBV12-4	many	TRBJ2-1	TGTGCCAGCAGTTTAGTAGCCGGCTACAATGAGCAGTTCTTC	CASSLVAGYNEQFF
-	TRBV12-3/TRBV12-4	few	TRBJ2-5	TGTGCCAGCAGTCCCGGGACGTTGAGAGAGACCCAGTACTTC	CASSPGTLRETQYF
-	TRBV7-6	-	TRBJ2-7	TGTGCCAGCAGCGAGTGGTTGGGGCAGGGATACGAGCAGTACTTC	CASSEWLGQGYEQYF
TRBD1	TRBV6-7	many	TRBJ2-1	TGTGCCAGCAGTCGGGACAGGGGATTTGGGTCGAATGAGCAGTTCTTC	CASSRDRGFGSNEQFF
-	TRBV12-3/TRBV12-4	few	TRBJ2-4	TGTGCCAGCAGTTTTGGCAGGGCGATCCTAGCCAAAAACATTCAGTACTTC	CASSFGRAILAKNIQYF
-	TRBV9	-	TRBJ2-1	TGTGCCAGCAGCGCGGTCGTAGGGGCGGGGGAGCAGTTCTTC	CASSAVVGAGEQFF
-	TRBV4-1	-	TRBJ2-2	TGCGCCAGCAGCCACGGGACATCCAACACCGGGGAGCTGTTTTTT	CASSHGTSNTGELFF
-	TRBV18	-	TRBJ2-7	TGTGCCAGCTCACCACTGGTAGACTACGAGCAGTACTTC	CASSPLVDYEQYF
-	TRBV6-5	-	TRBJ2-4	TGTGCCAGCAGTTCCCTCCGGGCCTTAGCCAAAAACATTCAGTACTTC	CASSSLRALAKNIQYF
TRBD2	TRBV7-2	-	TRBJ2-3	TGTGCCAGCAGAGCTAGCGGGAGTCGGGTAGATACGCAGTATTTT	CASRASGSRVDTQYF
TRBD2	TRBV5-8	few	TRBJ2-7	TGTGCCAGCAGCTGGACTAGCGGGAGACACCGCTCCTACGAGCAGTACTTC	CASSWTSGRHRSYEQYF
TRBD1	TRBV6-5	many	TRBJ1-1	TGTGCCAGCAGTTACACAGGGGATACTGAAGCTTTCTTT	CASSYTGDTEAFF
-	TRBV3-1	many	TRBJ1-5	TGTGCCAGCAGCCTGGGGACTGGCCGGCGGCCCCAGCATTTT	CASSLGTGRRPQHF
-	TRBV7-8	few	TRBJ2-1	TGTGCCAGCAGCCAAACAGTTGGGGCTAGCTTCTACAATGAGCAGTTCTTC	CASSQTVGASFYNEQFF